The present T cell receptor (beta chain) was sequenced within a study of cytomegalovirus exposure and HLA in healthy donors. PCR involved 60 Vbeta and 13 Jbeta primers. Sequenced by immunoSEQ multiplex PCR; TCRdb stores in-frame clones only, minus some. The data contain fewer than 250,000 clones, around 80% of them singletons. This CDR3 has 13 amino acids. Germline values: CDR1 WNHNN, CDR2 SYGVQD (reference sequence). Trimming pared 3 bases from V and 1 base from J, leaving 6 bases between. Findings of the study overall: Later analysis demonstrated an association between a missense DCLRE1C variant and TCR beta V- and J-gene trimming.

Each donor was nominally healthy when sampled (though unrecorded immune exposures were likely). Comment on this clone: The target antigen is unknown.

This rearrangement joins TRBV10-1 to TRBJ2-5; the D gene is possibly TRBD1 (5 bases). Sequenced sample: PBMCs. The receptor's source is a man aged 40-49 years in good health and CMV-seropositive. The DNA of the CDR3 is TGCGCCAGCAGTGACAGGGCCCAAGAGACCCAGTACTTC. Translated, it gives CASSDRAQETQYF.